These T cell receptor beta chains were read from a single sample in a study of cytomegalovirus exposure and HLA in healthy donors. Generated by immunoSEQ multiplex PCR, the TCRdb table keeps only in-frame clones and is missing some. The sample has over 110,000 clones, 75% to 80% seen once. Material for sequencing was PBMCs. All receptors come from a woman in her forties in good health and CMV-seropositive. CDR3s include the opening cysteine and the closing phenylalanine or tryptophan. A D gene is named only where the DNA matches it firmly. The size field is filled for only some rows; it gives once, few, many or a size class.

>.|TRBV5-1|TRBJ2-7|.
TGCGCCAGCAGCTTGACGTCGGGCAGGGGTCGAGAGCAGTACTTC
CASSLTSGRGREQYF
>once|TRBV19|TRBJ2-7|.
TGTGCCAGTAGTCCCCCCCAGGGGTACGAGCAGTACTTC
CASSPPQGYEQYF
>.|TRBV11-3|TRBJ1-4|.
TGTGCCAGCAGCCTACAGGTCCACGAAAAACTGTTTTTT
CASSLQVHEKLFF
>.|TRBV7-9|TRBJ2-3|.
TGTTCCAGCAACTCTGCCACAGATACGCAGTATTTT
CSSNSATDTQYF
>.|TRBV7-7|TRBJ2-2|.
TGTGCTAGCAGCTCCCAACCCACTTCTAGCGTAGACACCGGGGAGCTGTTTTTT
CASSSQPTSSVDTGELFF
>.|TRBV6-1|TRBJ2-3|.
TGTGCCAGCGGGCGGGGCACGGGGAGGGATACGCAGTATTTT
CASGRGTGRDTQYF
>.|TRBV27|TRBJ1-5|TRBD1
TGTACCAGCAGTTGGACAGGGGAGAATCAGCCCCAGCATTTT
CTSSWTGENQPQHF
>.|TRBV4-1|TRBJ1-1|.
TGCGCCAGCAGCCAAGTCCTCTCGGGGGGGCGCCGGACTGAAGCTTTCTTT
CASSQVLSGGRRTEAFF
>.|TRBV28|TRBJ2-3|.
TGTGCCAGCATCCGTGGGGGGACAGATACGCAGTATTTT
CASIRGGTDTQYF
>.|TRBV4-1|TRBJ2-7|.
TGCGCCAGCAGCCAGCAACAACTTGTTACAGGCCAGAGGAATCATCCCTACGAGCAGTACTTC
CASSQQQLVTGQRNHPYEQYF
>.|TRBV2|TRBJ1-1|.
TGTGCCAGCAGGAAGGGCAGGGAGGACACTGAAGCTTCCTTT
CASRKGREDTEASF
>.|TRBV7-8|TRBJ2-1|TRBD1
TGTGCCAGCAGGTCGGGACAGGGGGTTTACAATGAGCAGTTCTTC
CASRSGQGVYNEQFF
>.|TRBV7-3|TRBJ2-3|TRBD2
TGTGCCAGCAGCTTAAGGACTAGCGGGAGAGCTACGCAGTATTTT
CASSLRTSGRATQYF
>.|TRBV7-9|TRBJ2-7|TRBD2
TGTGCCAGCAGCTTAGAGTCGGGAGGGCCCGGCGAGCAGTACTTC
CASSLESGGPGEQYF
>.|TRBV15|TRBJ1-1|.
TGTGCCACCAGCTACCACAGGAACACTGAAGCTTTCTTT
CATSYHRNTEAFF
>few|TRBV29-1|TRBJ2-7|TRBD1
TGCAGCGTTGAAAGGGGGCGGGACGAGCAGTACTTC
CSVERGRDEQYF
>many|TRBV6-5|TRBJ1-1|.
TGTGCCAGCCTCCCCGCGCCAAGGGGCACTGAAGCTTTCTTT
CASLPAPRGTEAFF
>.|TRBV5-1|TRBJ2-3|.
TGCGCCAGCAGCCCAGGGCGATACACAGATACGCAGTATTTT
CASSPGRYTDTQYF
>.|TRBV4-1|TRBJ2-5|TRBD1
TGCGCCAGCAGCCCATCGGTAGGGGGCGCTGGAAAGACCCAGTACTTC
CASSPSVGGAGKTQYF
>.|TRBV6-5|TRBJ1-2|.
TGTGCCAGCAGACGAGACAGCTATGGCTACACCTTC
CASRRDSYGYTF
>.|TRBV7-8|TRBJ2-1|TRBD2
TGTGCCAGCAGCTTACCAGTAGCGGGAGCCCGTGTCTCTGAGCAGTTCTTC
CASSLPVAGARVSEQFF
>.|TRBV4-1|TRBJ2-7|TRBD2
TGCGCCAGCAGCCAGACCTTTGAGCGGGGTACTCTACAGTACTTC
CASSQTFERGTLQYF
>.|TRBV2|TRBJ1-1|TRBD1
TGTGCCAGCAGTGAATTGGGTCAGGGGGCGGAATTGCGCACTGAAGCTTTCTTT
CASSELGQGAELRTEAFF
>.|TRBV18|TRBJ1-5|TRBD1
TGTGCCAGCTCACCGGGACAGGGGACCAATCAGCCCCAGCATTTT
CASSPGQGTNQPQHF
>few|TRBV5-1|TRBJ1-4|.
TGCGCCAGCAGCTCGCAGTTTCCTAATGAAAAACTGTTTTTT
CASSSQFPNEKLFF
>few|TRBV6-5|TRBJ2-7|TRBD1
TGTGCCATTCAACCGGGACAGGGTCTCGGCGAGCAGTACTTC
CAIQPGQGLGEQYF
>.|TRBV28|TRBJ2-7|.
TGTGCCAGCAGTTTGAGGGCTCGGGGGTTTGGCGAGCAGTACTTC
CASSLRARGFGEQYF
>.|TRBV10-3|TRBJ2-7|TRBD2
TGTGCCATCAGCGAGCGGGGGGACGAGCAGTACTTC
CAISERGDEQYF
>.|TRBV7-9|TRBJ2-5|.
TGTGCCAGCAGCGTAACTATGAACCAGTACTTC
CASSVTMNQYF